Below, one TCR beta chain is given with its context. Original analysis: From reference gene primer amplification, estimates of nucleated cell counts were derived. Profiled with immunoSEQ multiplex PCR; TCRdb holds only in-frame clones, not every one. V, J and clone size are those of that table, while D and trimming were read from the DNA. Of roughly 100,000 clones in the sample, approximately 86% were seen once. The data were taken from a study of blood T cell repertoires in COVID-19. Study details: COVID-19 samples from acute and convalescent phases originated in the United States, Italy and Spain. PBMCs, B-cell-depleted T cells, or T cells provided the cDNA or gDNA that made up the material.

Trimming pared 0 bases from V and 7 bases from J, leaving 10 bases between. The germline V gene encodes CDR1 SGHRS and CDR2 YFSETQ. The CDR3 runs to 14 residues. J is TRBJ1-4 and V is TRBV5-1; D is unclear. This clonotype originated in a woman over 75 with acute or convalescent COVID-19. The specimen sequenced was peripheral blood. The CDR3 region is CASSLAGSGEKLFF. The CDR3 bases are TGCGCCAGCAGCTTGGCGGGGTCGGGTGAAAAACTGTTTTTT.